Below, 29 T cell receptor beta chains from the same sample are listed, as sequenced in a study of blood T cell repertoires in COVID-19. Repertoires were generated with immunoSEQ multiplex PCR, while TCRdb's copy carries only in-frame clones and drops some. The sample consists of about 210,000 clones, around 82% of them appearing once. What was sequenced was peripheral blood. Receptors were obtained from a man aged 45-60 years with active or convalescent COVID-19.

This chain uses TRBV6-4 with TRBJ1-6; TRBD1 aligns across 8 bases. The CDR3 is 16 residues long. V lost 7 bases and J lost 5; bases outside the gene matches: 10. Germline CDR1 is MRHNA and CDR2 is SNTAGT. The CDR3 region is CASIGMGQANNSPLHF. The CDR3 bases are TGTGCCAGCATAGGAATGGGACAGGCTAATAATTCACCCCTCCACTTT.

The chain joins TRBV9 to TRBJ1-5; D is ambiguous. The V gene lost 0 bases and the J gene lost 0 bases, with 10 bases spanning the gap. This CDR3 is built from 16 residues. The germline V gene has CDR1 SGDLS and CDR2 YYNGEE. As DNA, the CDR3 is TGTGCCAGCAGCGTAGGAGGAGGGAGTAGCAATCAGCCCCAGCATTTT. Encoded protein: CASSVGGGSSNQPQHF. Full variable domain (missing parts from reference TRBV9 and TRBJ1-5): DSGVTQTPKHLITATGQRVTLRCSPRSGDLSVYWYQQSLDQGLQFLIQYYNGEERAKGNILERFSAQQFPDLHSELNLSSLELGDSALYFCASSVGGGSSNQPQHFGDGTRLSIL.

Points on this clone: This sample also contains other DNA sequences that code for the same CDR3. The chain recombines TRBV12-3 or TRBV12-4 with TRBJ2-4, with 7 nucleotides matching TRBD1. The V and J ends lost 5 bases and 6 bases, in that order; junction bases with no gene match: 4. The length of the CDR3 is 13 residues. CDR3 loop: CASSRDRRNIQYF. CDR3 nucleotide sequence: TGTGCCAGCAGTCGGGACAGACGAAACATTCAGTACTTC.

This clone was seen once. The chain joins TRBV7-2 to TRBJ2-3; 8 nucleotides line up with TRBD2. V lost 5 bases and J lost 4; bases outside the gene matches: 8. Germline V gene sequence: CDR1 SGHTA, CDR2 FQGNSA. The CDR3 consists of 15 residues. CDR3 bases: TGTGCCAGCAGCCTCGTTGGACTAGCTCCAGATACGCAGTATTTT. Amino acids: CASSLVGLAPDTQYF.

V and J are TRBV5-4 and TRBJ2-5, with 13 positions matching TRBD2. The CDR3 spans 15 residues. Germline V gives CDR1 SGHNT, CDR2 YYREEE (reference sequence). The V gene end was trimmed by 4 bases and the J gene end by 5 bases; junction bases not matched to a gene: 5. CDR3 sequence reads: CASSSGLAGVETQYF. In DNA, the CDR3 is TGTGCCAGCAGCAGCGGACTAGCGGGGGTGGAGACCCAGTACTTC.

This chain joins TRBV20-1 and TRBJ2-3; unclear D gene. Germline V CDR1 and CDR2: DFQATT, SNEGSKA (reference sequence). The CDR3 is 11 residues long. V was pared by 7 bases and J by 5 bases, with 10 bases between. CDR3 coding DNA: TGCAGTGTCGACTCCCTAGATACGCAGTATTTT. This codes for CSVDSLDTQYF.

The rearrangement uses TRBV7-9 and TRBJ1-5, with D unresolved. The CDR3 length is 15 residues. CDR1 and CDR2 from the germline V gene are SEHNR and FQNEAQ (reference sequence). The V and J ends lost 6 bases and 8 bases respectively, with 20 bases between them. As DNA, the CDR3 is TGTGCCAGCAGTTTCGACGGTGCGGGTTCGGAGCCCCAGCATTTT. Translated: CASSFDGAGSEPQHF.

This clone was detected ten times or more. The rearrangement joins TRBV7-9 to TRBJ2-1; TRBD2 aligns across 7 bases. V dropped 4 bases and J dropped 1; count of bases not matched to a gene: 4. The germline gives CDR1 SEHNR, CDR2 FQNEAQ (reference sequence). CDR3 length: 15 residues. The CDR3 loop reads CASSSGLDSYNEQFF. As DNA, the CDR3 is TGTGCCAGCAGCTCCGGACTAGATTCCTACAATGAGCAGTTCTTC.

This clone was counted a single time. The chain uses TRBV4-1 and TRBJ2-2; TRBD1 might be the D (5 bases). This CDR3 is built from 16 residues. Looked up from germline, CDR1 is MGHRA and CDR2 is YSYEKL. Trimming left V 1 base short and J 5 bases short, with 14 bases between. The CDR3 coding sequence is TGCGCCAGCAGCCAAGCCCCAGGGTTGATTACCGGGGAGCTGTTTTTT. Translation: CASSQAPGLITGELFF.

The chain has TRBV2 and TRBJ2-2; 8 nucleotides match TRBD1. The CDR3 loop spans 14 amino acids. J gave up 6 bases and V 5 bases, and 5 bases lay outside the gene matches. Germline V lookup: CDR1 SNHLY, CDR2 FYNNEI. CDR3 nucleotide sequence: TGTGCCAGCAGTACCCTACAGGGGGCCGGGGAGCTGTTTTTT. Protein: CASSTLQGAGELFF.

CDR3 region: CASSQVTSGPYEQYF. CDR3 in DNA: TGTGCCAGCAGCCAAGTGACTAGCGGACCCTACGAGCAGTACTTC. The chain joins TRBV4-2 to TRBJ2-7; 9 bases fit TRBD2. With V trimmed by 1 base and J by 2 bases, 3 bases remained unmatched. CDR3 length equals 15 residues. Per germline, CDR1 LGHNA and CDR2 YNFKEQ.

The chain combines TRBV4-2 with TRBJ2-7, with 15 bases that match TRBD2. Trimming at V came to 3 bases and at J to 0 bases, leaving 12 bases not matched to a gene. The CDR3 is 20 residues long. Per the germline V gene, CDR1 is LGHNA and CDR2 is YNFKEQ. The CDR3 is CASSHLPGLAGGSYSYEQYF. CDR3 DNA sequence: TGTGCCAGCAGCCATTTGCCGGGACTAGCGGGAGGTTCCTACTCCTACGAGCAGTACTTC.

The chain links TRBV24-1 to TRBJ1-5; D may be TRBD1 (6 bases). The germline gives CDR1 KGHDR, CDR2 SFDVKD. This CDR3 contains 13 residues. Trimming took 10 bases from V and 3 from J, leaving 12 bases between them. This CDR3 reads CATTQGNNQPQHF. CDR3 in DNA: TGTGCCACGACACAGGGAAACAATCAGCCCCAGCATTTT.

The CDR3 nucleotides read TGTGCCAGCAGCCACGGGGGGGGATTCTACGAGCAGTACTTC. It specifies CASSHGGGFYEQYF. The J gene is TRBJ2-7, the V gene TRBV4-2; 8 nucleotides match TRBD2. The CDR3 is made up of 14 amino acids. V was clipped by 3 bases and J by 3 bases; unmatched bases: 4. Germline-derived CDR1 and CDR2 are LGHNA and YNFKEQ.

This clone was observed a few times. The chain has TRBV7-8 and TRBJ2-6; D is perhaps TRBD1 (5 bases). Germline values: CDR1 SGHVS, CDR2 FQNEAQ. This CDR3 is built from 16 residues. Trimming cost V 4 bases and J 4 bases, with 14 bases left between them. This CDR3 is CASSYPKGPGANVLTF. CDR3 coding DNA: TGTGCCAGCAGCTACCCTAAGGGGCCCGGGGCCAACGTCCTGACTTTC.

The V and J genes are TRBV5-1 and TRBJ1-1, with no clear D. V gave up 4 bases and J gave up 3 bases, with 13 bases separating them. The length of the CDR3 is 14 residues. Germline V lookup: CDR1 SGHRS, CDR2 YFSETQ. The CDR3 here is CASSPQWQDTEAFF. CDR3 DNA sequence: TGCGCCAGCAGCCCTCAGTGGCAGGACACTGAAGCTTTCTTT. The entire variable domain, with the rest obtained from reference TRBV5-1 and TRBJ1-1, is as follows: KAGVTQTPRYLIKTRGQQVTLSCSPISGHRSVSWYQQTPGQGLQFLFEYFSETQRNKGNFPGRFSGRQFSNSRSEMNVSTLELGDSALYLCASSPQWQDTEAFFGQGTRLTVV.

This rearrangement joins TRBV11-2 to TRBJ2-3; 11 bases agree with TRBD2. The V gene end was trimmed by 5 bases and the J gene end by 2 bases; junction bases not matched to a gene: 6. The CDR3 extends over 16 amino acids. The germline V gene encodes CDR1 SGHAT and CDR2 FQNNGV. The CDR3, as DNA: TGTGCCAGCAGCCCGCGGACTAGCGGGTTCACAGATACGCAGTATTTT. Its protein is CASSPRTSGFTDTQYF.

The chain is built from TRBV7-6 and TRBJ2-3; 9 bases align to TRBD1. Germline lookup yields CDR1 SGHVS and CDR2 FNYEAQ. Trimming removed 3 bases from V and 2 bases from J; junction bases left unmatched: 3. CDR3 size: 15 residues. CDR3 bases: TGTGCCAGCAGCTTGGGGACAGGGCTCACAGATACGCAGTATTTT. It encodes CASSLGTGLTDTQYF.

The chain joins TRBV19 to TRBJ2-3; 9 nucleotides align to TRBD2. The V gene end was trimmed by 6 bases and the J gene end by 0 bases; junction bases not matched to a gene: 7. Per germline, CDR1 LNHDA and CDR2 SQIVND (reference sequence). The CDR3 is made up of 16 amino acids. DNA of the CDR3: TGTGCCAGTAGGACTAGCGGAAGTACTAGCACAGATACGCAGTATTTT. The encoded protein is CASRTSGSTSTDTQYF.

V is TRBV11-2 and J is TRBJ2-7; D not resolved. Germline lookup yields CDR1 SGHAT and CDR2 FQNNGV. The length of the CDR3 is 14 residues. The V and J ends lost 2 bases and 7 bases respectively, with 15 bases between them. The CDR3 DNA is TGTGCCAGCAGCTTAAGACTCGATAGCATGGAGCAGTACTTC. It translates to CASSLRLDSMEQYF.

The chain couples TRBV10-3 to TRBJ1-1; unclear D gene. The germline CDR1 and CDR2 sequences are ENHRY and SYGVKD. There are 13 residues in the CDR3. V was trimmed by 4 bases and J by 4 bases, leaving 10 bases between them. CDR3 region: CAISARVGTEAFF. For the CDR3, the DNA is TGTGCCATCAGTGCGAGGGTTGGCACTGAAGCTTTCTTT.

In this sample, this clone turned up once. This chain uses TRBV5-8 with TRBJ2-5; TRBD2 aligns across 9 bases. The CDR3 runs to 15 residues. With 1 base clipped from V and 5 bases from J, the junction kept 6 bases outside the gene matches. Per the germline V gene, CDR1 is SGHTS and CDR2 is YDEGEE. The CDR3 sequence: CASSLYVTSGETQYF. The CDR3 DNA reads as TGTGCCAGCAGCTTGTATGTGACTAGCGGTGAGACCCAGTACTTC.

V is TRBV24-1 and J is TRBJ2-5, with 9 nucleotides matching TRBD1. The length of the CDR3 is 14 residues. The V segment lost 4 bases and the J segment 5 bases; nucleotides outside the gene matches: 4. Germline assignment: CDR1 KGHDR and CDR2 SFDVKD. For the CDR3, the DNA is TGTGCCACCAGTGAAGGACAGGGGATCGAGACCCAGTACTTC. This codes for CATSEGQGIETQYF.

The chain combines TRBV27 with TRBJ1-2, with 10 bases matching TRBD1. The CDR3 is 15 residues long. V dropped 4 bases and J dropped 3; count of bases not matched to a gene: 5. The germline V gene encodes CDR1 MNHEY and CDR2 SMNVEV (reference sequence). Here the CDR3 DNA reads TGTGCCAGCAGTTCGAGACAGGGGGCAGACTATGGCTACACCTTC. It is translated as CASSSRQGADYGYTF.

This rearrangement joins TRBV6-2 or TRBV6-3 to TRBJ2-7; TRBD2 agrees at 8 bases. Germline assignment: CDR1 MNHEY and CDR2 SVGEGT. The ends lost 0 bases at V and 4 bases at J; junction bases unmatched: 8. The CDR3 spans 16 residues. CDR3 protein: CASSYSGSGRRYEQYF. As DNA, the CDR3 is TGTGCCAGCAGTTACTCAGGCAGCGGGAGAAGATACGAGCAGTACTTC.

This chain links TRBV19 with TRBJ2-2; D is possibly TRBD2 (7 bases). Per the germline V gene, CDR1 is LNHDA and CDR2 is SQIVND (reference sequence). This CDR3 has 21 amino acids. The V gene lost 7 bases and the J gene lost 4 bases, with 34 bases spanning the gap. CDR3 DNA sequence: TGTGCCAGTAATTCCATCCTACGATGGGGGGGCCAGGCGGGGAGCACCGGGGAGCTGTTTTTT. Protein product: CASNSILRWGGQAGSTGELFF.

The V call is TRBV19, the J call TRBJ1-5; D ambiguous. CDR3 size: 13 residues. The ends were cut back, 11 bases at V and 3 bases at J, with 14 bases in the middle. Germline V gene data show CDR1 as LNHDA and CDR2 as SQIVND (reference sequence). CDR3 bases: TGTGCCGGGTCAGGCATGTTCAATCAGCCCCAGCATTTT. Translation: CAGSGMFNQPQHF. Full variable domain (remainder filled in from reference TRBV19 and TRBJ1-5): DGGITQSPKYLFRKEGQNVTLSCEQNLNHDAMYWYRQDPGQGLRLIYYSQIVNDFQKGDIAEGYSVSREKKESFPLTVTSAQKNPTAFYLCAGSGMFNQPQHFGDGTRLSIL.

V is TRBV9 and J is TRBJ2-2; TRBD1 matches 11 bases. The length of the CDR3 is 17 residues. CDR1 and CDR2 from the germline V gene are SGDLS and YYNGEE. With V trimmed by 4 bases and J by 2 bases, 7 bases remained unmatched. The CDR3 coding sequence is TGTGCCAGCAGCCCTAGGGACAGGGGGACCAACACCGGGGAGCTGTTTTTT. Translating gives CASSPRDRGTNTGELFF.

The chain is built from TRBV25-1 and TRBJ1-6; the D is unclear. V lost 4 bases, J lost 7 bases, and 14 bases lay in between. CDR1 MGHDK and CDR2 SYGVNS come from the germline V gene. The CDR3 consists of 15 residues. The CDR3 is CASSGDPSGNSPLHF. Written as DNA, the CDR3 is TGTGCCAGCAGTGGAGACCCGAGCGGCAATTCACCCCTCCACTTT.